The 7 T cell receptor beta chains below were found in one sample sequenced in a study of pediatric ulcerative colitis (dated by TCRdb to about 2019). Libraries came from the immunoSEQ multiplex PCR assay. This is the immuneACCESS table as TCRdb keeps it, with only in-frame sequences that have V and J called. A part of the clones is gone; compared with another copy, unresolved V genes explain less than half, and the rest is unexplained. Recorded for this sample are 4,500 to 6,500 clones; roughly 86% of them occurred a single time. The top ten clonotypes cover about 2% of the sample. Sequenced sample: blood. These receptors all come from a girl aged 10 to 17 who was a control in a study of pediatric ulcerative colitis.

This chain uses TRBV4-1 with TRBJ1-2; 9 bases are a match to TRBD1. This CDR3 region has 17 residues. V trimming: 6 bases; J trimming: 4 bases; junction bases outside the gene matches: 15. Looked up from germline, CDR1 is MGHRA and CDR2 is YSYEKL. CDR3 sequence: CASSGPGRTGGRYGYTF. Here the CDR3 DNA reads TGCGCCAGCAGTGGACCGGGCCGTACAGGGGGCCGCTATGGCTACACCTTC.

The chain employs TRBV9 and TRBJ2-5; 15 bases align to TRBD2. V dropped 2 bases and J dropped 5; count of bases not matched to a gene: 13. The CDR3 is made up of 19 amino acids. Germline-derived CDR1 and CDR2 are SGDLS and YYNGEE. CDR3 nucleotide sequence: TGTGCCAGCAGCGTCACCGGGACTAGCGGGAGGCCCGGCAGTGAGACCCAGTACTTC. Its protein is CASSVTGTSGRPGSETQYF.

This clone has a single count. The chain combines TRBV5-1 with TRBJ2-7, with 12 bases fitting TRBD2. V gave up 4 bases and J gave up 4 bases; unmatched junction bases: 3. The germline CDR1 and CDR2 sequences are SGHRS and YFSETQ. The CDR3 extends over 14 amino acids. The chain's CDR3 is CASSPGTSGYEQYF. CDR3 sequence (DNA): TGCGCCAGCAGCCCAGGGACTAGCGGGTACGAGCAGTACTTC.

This clone was seen only a few times. The CDR3, as DNA: TGTGCCAGTAGAGCAGGCTTCCAGCCCCAGCATTTT. Translated, it gives CASRAGFQPQHF. The chain carries TRBV19 and TRBJ1-5; D gene uncertain. Trimming left V 6 bases short and J 7 bases short, with 10 bases between. Germline-derived CDR1 and CDR2 are LNHDA and SQIVND (reference sequence). This CDR3 has 12 residues.

The CDR3 nucleotides are TGTGCCAGCAGCCCCTTATCCCGAGAGACCCAGTACTTC. Encoded protein: CASSPLSRETQYF. The chain combines TRBV28 with TRBJ2-5; D unclear. V was cut by 6 bases and J by 4 bases, with 12 bases left in between. The CDR3 totals 13 residues. Germline-derived CDR1 and CDR2 are MDHEN and SYDVKM.

V usage is TRBV7-9 and J usage is TRBJ1-5, with TRBD1 matching over 9 bases. CDR3 size: 15 residues. The germline V gene has CDR1 SEHNR and CDR2 FQNEAQ (reference sequence). Trimming removed 5 bases from V and 9 bases from J; junction bases left unmatched: 11. DNA for the CDR3: TGTGCCAGCAGCCCCGCCGGGACAGGGCCAGTGCCCCAGCATTTT. Protein: CASSPAGTGPVPQHF.

V is TRBV27 and J is TRBJ1-1; D is ambiguous. The germline V gene has CDR1 MNHEY and CDR2 SMNVEV (reference sequence). The CDR3 sequence is 13 residues long. V dropped 3 bases and J dropped 0 bases, with 5 bases sitting between them. CDR3 in amino acids: CASSLALNTEAFF. The CDR3 DNA is TGTGCCAGCAGTTTGGCCTTGAACACTGAAGCTTTCTTT.